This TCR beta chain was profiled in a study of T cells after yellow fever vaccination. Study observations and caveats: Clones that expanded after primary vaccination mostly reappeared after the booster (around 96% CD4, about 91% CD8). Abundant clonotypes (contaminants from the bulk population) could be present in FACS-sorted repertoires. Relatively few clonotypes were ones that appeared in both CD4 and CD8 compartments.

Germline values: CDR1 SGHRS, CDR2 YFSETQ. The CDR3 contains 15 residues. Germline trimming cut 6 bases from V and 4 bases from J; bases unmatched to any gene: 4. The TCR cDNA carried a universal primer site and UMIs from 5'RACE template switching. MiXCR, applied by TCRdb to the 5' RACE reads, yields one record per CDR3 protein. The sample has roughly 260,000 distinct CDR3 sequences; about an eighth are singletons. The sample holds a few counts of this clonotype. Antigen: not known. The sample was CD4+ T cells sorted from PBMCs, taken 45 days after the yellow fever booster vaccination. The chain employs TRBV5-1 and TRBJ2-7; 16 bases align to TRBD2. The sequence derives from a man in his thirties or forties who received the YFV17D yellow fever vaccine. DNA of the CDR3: TGCGCCAGCACGGGACTAGCGGGAGGGCCTTACGAGCAGTACTTC. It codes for CASTGLAGGPYEQYF.